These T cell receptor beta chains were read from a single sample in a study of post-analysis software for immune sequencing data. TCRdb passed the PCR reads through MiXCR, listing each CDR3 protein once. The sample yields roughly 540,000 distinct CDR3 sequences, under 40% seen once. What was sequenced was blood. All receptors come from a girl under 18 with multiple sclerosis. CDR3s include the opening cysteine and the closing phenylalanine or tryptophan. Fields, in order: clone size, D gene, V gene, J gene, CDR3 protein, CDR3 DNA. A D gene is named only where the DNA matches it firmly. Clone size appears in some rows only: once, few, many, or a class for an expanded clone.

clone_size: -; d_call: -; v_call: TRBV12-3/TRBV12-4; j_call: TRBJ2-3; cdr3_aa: CASCRRGGSTDTQYF; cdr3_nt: TGTGCCAGCTGCCGAAGGGGGGGGAGCACAGATACGCAGTATTTT
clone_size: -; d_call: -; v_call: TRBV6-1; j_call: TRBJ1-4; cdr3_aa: CASSDHLARGEKLFF; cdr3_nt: TGTGCCAGCAGTGATCACCTCGCCCGGGGAGAAAAACTGTTTTTT
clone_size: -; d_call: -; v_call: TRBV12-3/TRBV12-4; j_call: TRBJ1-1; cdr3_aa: CASSTMTQNTEAFF; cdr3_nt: TGTGCCAGCAGTACCATGACACAGAACACTGAAGCTTTCTTT
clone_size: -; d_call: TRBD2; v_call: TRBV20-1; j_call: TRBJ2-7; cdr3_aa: CSARDLVFWGGDSYEQYF; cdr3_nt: TGCAGTGCTAGAGATCTGGTTTTCTGGGGGGGTGATTCCTACGAGCAGTACTTC
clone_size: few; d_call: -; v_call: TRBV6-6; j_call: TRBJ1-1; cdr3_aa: CASSYSTAEVMNTEAFF; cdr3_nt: TGTGCCAGCAGTTATAGTACGGCGGAGGTCATGAACACTGAAGCTTTCTTT
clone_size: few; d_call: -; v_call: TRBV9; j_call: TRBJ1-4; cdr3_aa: CASSPGRAEGKLFF; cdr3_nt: TGTGCCAGCAGCCCAGGACGGGCCGAGGGAAAACTGTTTTTT
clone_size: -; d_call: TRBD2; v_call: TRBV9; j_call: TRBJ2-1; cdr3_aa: CASSVGTSGSNEQFF; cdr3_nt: TGTGCCAGCAGCGTAGGGACTAGCGGGTCCAATGAGCAGTTCTTC
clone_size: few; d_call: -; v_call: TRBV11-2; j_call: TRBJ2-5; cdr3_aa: CASSLEAVGETQYF; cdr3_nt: TGTGCCAGCAGCTTAGAAGCGGTGGGAGAGACCCAGTACTTC
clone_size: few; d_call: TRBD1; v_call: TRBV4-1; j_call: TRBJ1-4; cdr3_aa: CASSQDRQGGSATNEKLFF; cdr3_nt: TGCGCCAGCAGCCAAGACAGACAGGGAGGGAGTGCAACTAATGAAAAACTGTTTTTT
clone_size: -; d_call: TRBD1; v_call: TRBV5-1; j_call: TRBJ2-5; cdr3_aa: CASSLARGPNDKQETQYF; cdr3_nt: TGCGCCAGCAGCTTGGCCAGGGGGCCTAACGATAAACAAGAGACCCAGTACTTC
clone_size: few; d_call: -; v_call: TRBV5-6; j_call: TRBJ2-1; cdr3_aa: CASSLVGLGYDNEQFF; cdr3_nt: TGTGCCAGCAGCTTGGTAGGATTAGGGTATGACAATGAGCAGTTCTTC
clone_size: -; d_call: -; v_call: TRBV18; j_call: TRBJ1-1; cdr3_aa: CASSPPDAVGTEAFF; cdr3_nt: TGTGCCAGCTCACCACCGGACGCAGTAGGCACTGAAGCTTTCTTT
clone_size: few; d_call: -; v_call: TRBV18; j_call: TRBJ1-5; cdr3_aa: CASSPTGRGNQPQHF; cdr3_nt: TGTGCCAGCTCGCCAACTGGGAGGGGCAATCAGCCCCAGCATTTT
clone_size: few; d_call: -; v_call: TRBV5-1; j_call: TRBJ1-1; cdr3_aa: CASRNGAQNTEAFF; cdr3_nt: TGCGCCAGCAGAAATGGAGCGCAGAACACTGAAGCTTTCTTT
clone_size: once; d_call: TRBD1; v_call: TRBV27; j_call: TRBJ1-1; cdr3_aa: CASSLQGAYTEAFF; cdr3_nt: TGTGCCAGCAGTTTACAGGGGGCTTACACTGAAGCTTTCTTT
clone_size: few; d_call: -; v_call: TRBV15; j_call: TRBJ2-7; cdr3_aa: CATSRPRTPSSYEQYF; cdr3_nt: TGTGCCACCAGCAGACCCCGCACACCAAGCTCCTACGAGCAGTACTTC
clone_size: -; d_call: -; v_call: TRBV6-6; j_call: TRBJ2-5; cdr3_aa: CASSFPRDPTTETQYF; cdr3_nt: TGTGCCAGCAGCTTTCCTCGGGACCCCACGACAGAGACCCAGTACTTC
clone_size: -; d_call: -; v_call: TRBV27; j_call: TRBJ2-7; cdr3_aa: CASSPAWSYEQYF; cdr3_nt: TGTGCCAGCAGCCCTGCCTGGTCCTACGAGCAGTACTTC
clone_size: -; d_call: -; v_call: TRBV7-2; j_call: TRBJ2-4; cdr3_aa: CASSLRTVGWQYF; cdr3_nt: TGTGCCAGCAGCTTACGGACAGTCGGCTGGCAGTACTTC
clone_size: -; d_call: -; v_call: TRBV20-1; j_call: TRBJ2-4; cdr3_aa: CSARDGQGKNIQYF; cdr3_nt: TGCAGTGCTAGAGATGGCCAGGGTAAAAACATTCAGTACTTC
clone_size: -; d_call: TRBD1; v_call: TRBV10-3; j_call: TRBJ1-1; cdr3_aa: CAISESRGMNTETFF; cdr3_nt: TGTGCCATCAGTGAGTCCAGGGGGATGAACACTGAAACTTTCTTT
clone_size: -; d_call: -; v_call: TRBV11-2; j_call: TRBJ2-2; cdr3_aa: CASLGGELFF; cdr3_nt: TGTGCCAGCTTGGGCGGGGAGCTGTTTTTT
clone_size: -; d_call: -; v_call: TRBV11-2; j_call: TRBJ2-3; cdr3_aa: CASSPGQRASTDTQYF; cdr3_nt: TGTGCCAGCAGCCCCGGACAGAGAGCTAGCACAGATACGCAGTATTTT
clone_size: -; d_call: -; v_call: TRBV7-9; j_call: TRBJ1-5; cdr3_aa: CASSLGYGDQPQHF; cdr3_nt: TGTGCCAGCAGCTTAGGCTACGGGGATCAGCCCCAGCATTTT
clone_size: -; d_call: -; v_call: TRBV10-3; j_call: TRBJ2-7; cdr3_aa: CAIASGQHYEQYF; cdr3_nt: TGTGCCATCGCCTCCGGACAGCACTACGAGCAGTACTTC
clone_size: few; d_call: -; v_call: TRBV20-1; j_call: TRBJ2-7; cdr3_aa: CSAYGLYEQYF; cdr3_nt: TGCAGTGCCTACGGACTCTACGAGCAGTACTTC
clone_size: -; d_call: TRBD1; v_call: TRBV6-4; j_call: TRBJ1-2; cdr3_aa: CASSAETGVGGYTF; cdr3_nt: TGTGCCAGCAGTGCCGAAACAGGGGTAGGGGGCTACACCTTC
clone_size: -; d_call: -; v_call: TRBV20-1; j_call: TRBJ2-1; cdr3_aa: CSARPPNRGGEQFF; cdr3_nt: TGCAGTGCTAGACCCCCGAACAGGGGAGGTGAGCAGTTCTTC
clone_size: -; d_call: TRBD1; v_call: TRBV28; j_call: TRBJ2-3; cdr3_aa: CASREPGQGSDTQYF; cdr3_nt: TGTGCCAGCAGGGAACCGGGACAGGGTTCAGATACGCAGTATTTT
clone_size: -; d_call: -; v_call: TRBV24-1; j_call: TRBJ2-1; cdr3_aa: CATSESRASSYNEQFF; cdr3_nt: TGTGCCACCAGTGAGTCCAGAGCGAGCTCCTACAATGAGCAGTTCTTC
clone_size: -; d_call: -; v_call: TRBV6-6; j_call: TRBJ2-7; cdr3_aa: CASSYAAESYEQYF; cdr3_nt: TGTGCCAGCAGTTATGCGGCGGAATCCTACGAGCAGTACTTC
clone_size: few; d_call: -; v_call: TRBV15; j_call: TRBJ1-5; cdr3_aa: CATSRVNQPQHF; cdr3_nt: TGTGCCACCAGCAGAGTGAATCAGCCCCAGCATTTT
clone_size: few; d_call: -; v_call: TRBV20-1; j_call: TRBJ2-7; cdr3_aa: CSARGPQQGYEQYF; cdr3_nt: TGCAGTGCTAGAGGCCCCCAACAGGGCTACGAGCAGTACTTC
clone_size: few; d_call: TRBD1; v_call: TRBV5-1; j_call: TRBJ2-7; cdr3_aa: CASSLGGQVPYEQYF; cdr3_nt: TGCGCCAGCAGCTTGGGGGGACAGGTTCCCTACGAGCAGTACTTC
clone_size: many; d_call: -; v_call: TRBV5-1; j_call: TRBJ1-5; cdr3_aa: CASSLGLAPEGTQHF; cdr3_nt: TGCGCCAGCAGCTTGGGGCTGGCCCCCGAGGGGACCCAGCATTTT
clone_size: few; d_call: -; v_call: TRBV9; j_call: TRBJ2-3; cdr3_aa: CASSVAGETDTQYF; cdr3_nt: TGTGCCAGCAGCGTAGCGGGGGAGACAGATACGCAGTATTTT
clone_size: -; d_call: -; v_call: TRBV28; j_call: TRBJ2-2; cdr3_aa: CASSSGAFDTGELFF; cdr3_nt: TGTGCCAGCAGTTCAGGGGCGTTCGACACCGGGGAGCTGTTTTTT
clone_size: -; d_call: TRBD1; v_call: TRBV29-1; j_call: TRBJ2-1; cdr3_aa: CSALTGFRETQFF; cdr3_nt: TGCAGCGCGCTGACAGGGTTTCGAGAGACCCAGTTCTTC
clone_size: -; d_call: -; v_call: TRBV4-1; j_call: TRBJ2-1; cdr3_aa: CASSWLGDEQFF; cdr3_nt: TGCGCCAGCAGCTGGTTGGGGGATGAGCAGTTCTTC
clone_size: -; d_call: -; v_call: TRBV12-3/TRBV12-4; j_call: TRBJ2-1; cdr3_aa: CASSPGNHEQFF; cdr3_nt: TGTGCCAGCAGTCCTGGTAACCATGAGCAGTTCTTC
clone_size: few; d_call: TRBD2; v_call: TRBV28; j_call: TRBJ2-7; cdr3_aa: CASSLQTSGVYF; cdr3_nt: TGTGCCAGCAGTTTACAAACTAGCGGAGTGTACTTC